This TCR beta chain originates from a study of blood T cell repertoires in COVID-19. Seattle patients were enrolled during active infection and followed longitudinally. How the authors handled the data: Estimated nucleated cell counts came from reference gene primer amplification. TCRdb keeps only in-frame clones here, not all; method: immunoSEQ multiplex PCR. The V and J calls and clone size come from that table; D and trimming were worked out from the DNA. The table records tens of thousands of clones, approximately 87% of them present only once. Deletions cut 1 base from V and 6 bases from J, with 16 bases between. This CDR3 is 16 amino acids long. Germline CDR1 and CDR2: KGHSH and LQKENI.

V and J are TRBV18 and TRBJ2-1, with TRBD1 as a possible D gene (6 bases). Input material: peripheral blood. The receptor's source is a woman aged 55-69 years with COVID-19, enrolled during active disease. CDR3 amino acids: CASSPRPPGQTNEQFF. The CDR3 nucleotides are TGTGCCAGCTCACCACGACCGCCGGGACAAACCAATGAGCAGTTCTTC.